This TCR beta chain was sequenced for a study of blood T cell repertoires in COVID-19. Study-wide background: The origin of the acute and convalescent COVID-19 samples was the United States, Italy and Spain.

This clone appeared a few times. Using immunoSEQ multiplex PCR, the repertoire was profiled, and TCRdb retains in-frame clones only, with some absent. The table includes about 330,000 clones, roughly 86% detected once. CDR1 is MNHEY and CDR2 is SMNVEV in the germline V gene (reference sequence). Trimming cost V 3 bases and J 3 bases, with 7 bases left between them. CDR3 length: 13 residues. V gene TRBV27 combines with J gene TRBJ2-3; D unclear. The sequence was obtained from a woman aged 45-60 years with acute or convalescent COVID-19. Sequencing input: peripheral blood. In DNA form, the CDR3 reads TGTGCCAGCAGTTTCGCAGATACAGATACGCAGTATTTT. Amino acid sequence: CASSFADTDTQYF.